This TCR beta chain stems from a study of OX40 agonist ivuxolimab in advanced cancers. For the study at large: Mean age 60 years, range about 20 to 79; around 80% male.

Concerning this clone itself: Its antigen is still unknown.

Germline-derived CDR1 and CDR2 are MNHEY and SVGAGI. V shed 6 bases and J shed 9 bases, with 18 bases lying between them. The CDR3 contains 15 residues. Assay: immunoSEQ multiplex PCR; the TCRdb copy retains only in-frame clones and omits some. The sample contains some 77,000 clones, roughly 85% of which appear only once. Regarding the study as a whole: Clonal expansion among partial responders at 0.1-3.0 mg/kg ranked near the lowest.

This rearrangement joins TRBV6-5 to TRBJ1-6; possible D gene TRBD1, 6 bases. This specimen was CD4+ or CD8+ T cells sorted from blood, taken in a trial of the OX40 agonist ivuxolimab. This receptor was taken from an adult with an advanced solid tumor such as melanoma, head and neck, liver or kidney cancer. CDR3 sequence (DNA): TGTGCCAGCAGCTTCAACAGGGAGATGGCTTCACCCCTCCACTTT. It codes for CASSFNREMASPLHF.